This passage covers 7 T cell receptor beta chains from one sample sequenced in a study of glioma-infiltrating T cells after dendritic cell vaccination. Clones were read by immunoSEQ multiplex PCR, and TCRdb kept only the in-frame ones, dropping some. The sample lists 75,000 to 100,000 clones, about four fifths occurring once. The material was blood, obtained before dendritic cell vaccination. All receptors come from a human donor with glioblastoma.

This rearrangement joins TRBV5-1 to TRBJ2-7, with 9 bases lining up with TRBD2. Germline loops: CDR1 SGHRS, CDR2 YFSETQ. With V trimmed by 0 bases and J by 5 bases, 3 bases remained unmatched. The CDR3 length is 14 residues. This chain's CDR3 is CASSLGSGSHEQYF. CDR3 DNA: TGCGCCAGCAGCTTGGGTAGCGGGAGCCACGAGCAGTACTTC.

The rearrangement links TRBV7-6 to TRBJ2-1; TRBD2 aligns across 11 bases. The length of the CDR3 is 17 residues. After removal of 5 bases from V and 9 bases from J, the junction contained 15 bases not matched to a gene. CDR1 is SGHVS and CDR2 is FNYEAQ in the germline V gene. For the CDR3, the DNA is TGTGCCAGCAGCGACGGAGAGGCTAGCGGGGGGCTTTTTGAGCAGTTCTTC. This codes for CASSDGEASGGLFEQFF.

This clone was seen a handful of times. The genes are TRBV5-8 and TRBJ2-3, with a possible D match to TRBD2 (5 bases). Germline V gene lookup returns CDR1 SGHTS and CDR2 YDEGEE. V lost 0 bases to trimming and J lost 7 bases, with 12 bases between them. This CDR3 has 14 residues. The CDR3 loop is CASSLGREGNTQYF. In nucleotides, the CDR3 is TGTGCCAGCAGCTTGGGTCGGGAAGGGAATACGCAGTATTTT. The complete variable domain, with remaining parts taken from reference TRBV5-8 and TRBJ2-3, reads EAGVTQSPTHLIKTRGQQATLRCSPISGHTSVYWYQQALGLGLQFLLWYDEGEERNRGNFPPRFSGRQFPNYSSELNVNALELEDSALYLCASSLGREGNTQYFGPGTRLTVL.

The chain combines TRBV11-2 with TRBJ1-1; TRBD1 matches 7 bases. The CDR3 spans 12 residues. From germline, CDR1 is SGHAT and CDR2 FQNNGV. V shed 6 bases, J shed 4 bases, and the junction held 2 bases outside the gene matches. The CDR3 loop reads CASRTGVTEAFF. Here the CDR3 DNA reads TGTGCCAGCAGAACAGGGGTCACTGAAGCTTTCTTT.

The rearrangement joins TRBV6-1 to TRBJ2-7; TRBD2 aligns across 12 bases. V trimming: 6 bases; J trimming: 6 bases; junction bases outside the gene matches: 6. The CDR3 has 14 residues. Germline loops: CDR1 MNHNS, CDR2 SASEGT. The CDR3 region has the DNA TGTGCCAGCAGCCGGACTAGCGGGATTACCGAGCAGTACTTC. It yields the protein CASSRTSGITEQYF.

The gene calls are TRBV6-1 and TRBJ1-1, with TRBD1 matching over 9 bases. The CDR3 spans 12 residues. Germline loops: CDR1 MNHNS, CDR2 SASEGT. Trimming cost V 5 bases and J 10 bases; bases outside gene matches: 5. CDR3 DNA sequence: TGTGCCAGCAGTTTGACAGGGGGTGCAGCTTTCTTT. It codes for CASSLTGGAAFF.

There are a few counts of this clone. V gene TRBV7-3 combines with J gene TRBJ2-7; D uncertain. Trimming cost V 2 bases and J 4 bases, with 6 bases left between them. Germline-derived CDR1 and CDR2 are SGHTA and FQGTGA. The length of the CDR3 is 12 residues. The CDR3 protein is CASSLFLYEQYF. The CDR3 DNA reads TGTGCCAGCAGCTTATTCCTATACGAGCAGTACTTC.